What follows is one TCR beta chain and its context. Its antigen is as yet unknown. This sample is drawn from a study of T-cell reconstitution after alpha-beta-depleted transplantation in children. Findings and caveats of the study: The authors attributed T-cell counts and diversity one year after transplant mostly to newly produced T cells. It was surviving recipient T cells and thymic progenitors that gave some patients high TCRbeta diversity at day 60. Reports say that about two months after transplant, the alpha-beta T cells came out of several hundred graft clones that had expanded.

This CDR3 has 18 residues. The germline V gene has CDR1 KGHDR and CDR2 SFDVKD. V was clipped by 4 bases and J by 8 bases; unmatched bases: 17. Preparation of the TCRbeta library involved a method that used unique molecular identifiers. TCRdb independently ran MiXCR on the PCR reads; one entry per CDR3 protein. The sample gives a few hundred thousand distinct CDR3 sequences, roughly 13% of which show up once; 2.2% is in the top ten. The TCR originated in a male patient younger than 18 who had a stem cell transplant for acute myeloid leukemia, so the T cells may come from the graft donor. The rearrangement links TRBV24-1 to TRBJ2-1; 9 positions agree with TRBD2. Sequences were derived from PBMCs, mostly from graft donor cells, sampled 360 days after TCRalphabeta/CD19-depleted stem cell transplant. Here the CDR3 reads CATSDRRVLAGLGDEQFF. The CDR3 DNA reads as TGTGCCACCAGTGACCGCCGGGTTCTAGCGGGATTAGGGGATGAGCAGTTCTTC.